The subject of this entry is one T cell receptor beta chain. This entry belongs to a study of blood T cell repertoires in COVID-19. Study information: Italy, Spain and the United States were the sources of the convalescent and acute COVID-19 samples. Sources were T cells, B-cell-depleted T cells, or PBMCs; the material itself was cDNA or gDNA.

CDR1 SQVTM and CDR2 ANQGSEA come from the germline V gene. The CDR3 spans 13 residues. In the study's own analysis: It was from reference gene primer amplification that nucleated cell counts were estimated. Some clones are missing from TCRdb's copy, which holds only in-frame ones; the method was immunoSEQ multiplex PCR. Clone size and V and J calls were adopted from that table, with D and trimming inferred from the DNA. There are roughly 250,000 clones in the sample; around 83% occur only once, and 12% lies in the top ten. V and J are TRBV29-1 and TRBJ1-1; D possibly corresponds to TRBD1 (5 bases). The sequence came from a woman aged 60 to 75 with active or convalescent COVID-19. The specimen sequenced was peripheral blood. The CDR3 here is CTTVGGRDTEAFF. The CDR3 DNA reads as TGCACCACAGTGGGGGGGAGGGACACTGAAGCTTTCTTT.